This entry features one T cell receptor beta chain sequence. The antigen is not known. Between the trimmed V and J ends, which lost 1 base and 2 bases, there was a span of 9 bases. CDR3 size: 14 residues. Germline CDR1 reads SGHVS; CDR2 reads FNYEAQ. This sample is drawn from a study of T cell responses to AZD1222 COVID-19 vaccine. Study-level results: Donors were mostly white British, more females; clonal diversity possibly underestimated.

Data came from immunoSEQ multiplex PCR; TCRdb stores just in-frame clones and leaves some out. The sample holds 82,000 or so clones, roughly 90% seen once. The sequencing used peripheral blood, collected on day 0 of AZD1222 vaccination. The gene calls are TRBV7-6 and TRBJ2-7, with no clear D. The origin of this receptor is an adult in good health. CDR3 sequence reads: CASSLEVGTYEQYF. The CDR3 DNA follows: TGTGCCAGCAGCTTAGAAGTAGGAACCTACGAGCAGTACTTC.